This T cell receptor (beta chain) was captured by sequencing in a study of shared clonotypes between healthy human individuals. The protocol was immunoSEQ multiplex PCR, while the TCRdb copy is restricted to in-frame clones and leaves out a portion. The sample carries a few million clones, 80% to 95% recorded once. Germline loops: CDR1 SGHAT, CDR2 FQNNGV. Trimming pared 1 base from V and 2 bases from J, leaving 16 bases between. This CDR3 contains 17 residues. Naive CD8 cells lacked CD45RO, underwent positive selection for CCR7 and left out terminally differentiated effector memory CD45RA+ cells. This receptor was obtained from a man aged 18 to 30 in good health. Some clones in this sample may be carry-over from other donors' samples. The sequenced sample consisted of naive CD8+ T cells from PBMCs. This chain links TRBV11-2 with TRBJ2-3; maybe TRBD2 (6 bases). The CDR3 DNA follows: TGTGCCAGCAGCTTAGCCGGCGCGGGACGGATCACAGATACGCAGTATTTT. It translates to CASSLAGAGRITDTQYF. Full variable domain (outside the CDR3, taken from reference TRBV11-2 and TRBJ2-3): EAGVAQSPRYKIIEKRQSVAFWCNPISGHATLYWYQQILGQGPKLLIQFQNNGVVDDSQLPKDRFSAERLKGVDSTLKIQPAKLEDSAVYLCASSLAGAGRITDTQYFGPGTRLTVL.